These T cell receptor beta chains were read from a single sample in a study of blood T cells in healthy people across ages. One entry per CDR3 protein results from TCRdb running MiXCR on the 5' RACE reads. Of 800,000 or so distinct CDR3 sequences listed, about 25% are singletons. Another study also made use of these data, one on T cells of mothers and their children.

Sequencing input: blood. These TCRs come from a boy aged 5-17 years in good health. CDR3s include the opening cysteine and the closing phenylalanine or tryptophan. A D gene is named only where the DNA matches it firmly. Clone size appears in some rows only: once, few, many, or a class for an expanded clone.

NA,NA,TRBJ1-5,TRBV7-2,CASSFGSNSNQPQHF,TGTGCCAGCAGCTTCGGCAGTAATAGCAATCAGCCCCAGCATTTT
NA,TRBD2,TRBJ2-5,TRBV7-2,CASSWTSGRRTQYF,TGTGCCAGCAGCTGGACTAGCGGGCGGAGGACCCAGTACTTC
NA,TRBD1,TRBJ1-1,TRBV18,CASSPPGGSMNTEAFF,TGTGCCAGCTCACCGCCAGGGGGATCTATGAACACTGAAGCTTTCTTT
NA,NA,TRBJ2-6,TRBV12-3/TRBV12-4,CASTEGDIISSGANVLTF,TGTGCCAGCACCGAAGGGGACATTATTAGCTCTGGGGCCAACGTCCTGACTTTC
NA,NA,TRBJ2-3,TRBV4-3,CASSQREYTDTQYF,TGCGCCAGCAGCCAACGGGAGTACACAGATACGCAGTATTTT
few,TRBD1,TRBJ1-5,TRBV2,CASSEAGTGVQPQHF,TGTGCCAGCAGTGAAGCGGGGACAGGGGTTCAGCCCCAGCATTTT
once,TRBD1,TRBJ2-5,TRBV7-9,CASSLRDRVEQYF,TGTGCCAGCAGCTTACGGGACAGGGTGGAGCAGTACTTC
few,NA,TRBJ2-3,TRBV5-1,CASCLSAEAGTDTQYF,TGCGCCAGCTGCTTATCGGCGGAAGCGGGCACAGATACGCAGTATTTT
NA,NA,TRBJ1-1,TRBV5-1,CASNPGAGTEAFF,TGCGCCAGCAACCCAGGGGCGGGGACTGAAGCTTTCTTT
few,NA,TRBJ2-7,TRBV18,CASSPLDYEQYF,TGTGCCAGCTCACCACTCGACTACGAGCAGTACTTC
NA,NA,TRBJ2-5,TRBV7-2,CASSLLLPGVRGTETQYF,TGTGCCAGCAGCTTACTTCTGCCTGGGGTGCGAGGAACGGAGACCCAGTACTTC
NA,NA,TRBJ2-6,TRBV27,CASSSKGSGANVLTF,TGTGCCAGCAGCTCAAAAGGGTCTGGGGCCAACGTCCTGACTTTC
NA,TRBD2,TRBJ2-1,TRBV24-1,CATSGAGGVEQFF,TGTGCCACCAGTGGGGCGGGAGGGGTTGAGCAGTTCTTC
NA,TRBD1,TRBJ2-1,TRBV28,CASSSLRRDRGGAYNEQFF,TGTGCCAGCAGCTCCCTTCGTCGGGACAGGGGGGGCGCCTACAATGAGCAGTTCTTC
few,TRBD2,TRBJ2-5,TRBV25-1,CASSELGLANQETQYF,TGTGCCAGCAGTGAATTGGGACTAGCGAATCAAGAGACCCAGTACTTC
NA,NA,TRBJ1-1,TRBV20-1,CSARLRRRTEAFF,TGCAGTGCCCGTTTAAGGAGGCGCACTGAAGCTTTCTTT
few,TRBD1,TRBJ1-5,TRBV2,CASSENTGAPQPQHF,TGTGCCAGCAGTGAAAATACAGGGGCACCTCAGCCCCAGCATTTT
NA,TRBD1,TRBJ2-7,TRBV4-1,CASSPPDRGRNEQYF,TGCGCCAGCAGCCCTCCGGACAGGGGGCGAAACGAGCAGTACTTC
few,TRBD1,TRBJ2-7,TRBV6-5,CASRLDRGNYEQYF,TGTGCCAGCAGGTTGGACAGGGGAAACTACGAGCAGTACTTC
few,NA,TRBJ1-5,TRBV20-1,CSAPMGGGQPQHF,TGCAGTGCCCCTATGGGGGGCGGACAGCCCCAGCATTTT
NA,NA,TRBJ1-4,TRBV6-5,CASSYSIPGRESEKLFF,TGTGCCAGCAGTTACTCGATCCCAGGGAGGGAGAGTGAAAAACTGTTTTTT
NA,NA,TRBJ2-3,TRBV4-3,CASSQQGRTDTQYF,TGCGCCAGCAGCCAACAGGGCCGCACAGATACGCAGTATTTT
few,NA,TRBJ2-1,TRBV5-1,CASSFTLNEQFF,TGCGCCAGCAGCTTTACACTGAATGAGCAGTTCTTC
few,NA,TRBJ1-4,TRBV29-1,CSVELGGVKEKLFF,TGCAGCGTCGAACTTGGGGGGGTGAAGGAAAAACTGTTTTTT
NA,TRBD1,TRBJ1-2,TRBV20-1,CSARHGQGDGYTF,TGCAGTGCTAGACACGGACAGGGCGACGGCTACACCTTC
many,TRBD2,TRBJ2-5,TRBV29-1,CSVVAGETQYF,TGCAGCGTTGTAGCGGGAGAGACCCAGTACTTC
NA,TRBD2,TRBJ2-3,TRBV7-2,CASSLGGGGSDTQYF,TGTGCCAGCAGCTTAGGCGGGGGGGGATCAGATACGCAGTATTTT
few,TRBD1,TRBJ2-1,TRBV7-2,CASRGQGQHNEQFF,TGTGCCAGCCGTGGACAGGGGCAGCACAATGAGCAGTTCTTC
few,NA,TRBJ2-2,TRBV24-1,CATSDFGLITGELFF,TGTGCCACCAGTGATTTCGGACTTATCACCGGGGAGCTGTTTTTT
NA,NA,TRBJ1-5,TRBV20-1,CSARDPQGNQPQHF,TGCAGTGCTAGAGACCCACAGGGCAATCAGCCCCAGCATTTT
NA,NA,TRBJ2-7,TRBV7-9,CASSGYRDVPYEQYF,TGTGCCAGCAGCGGATACCGGGACGTCCCCTACGAGCAGTACTTC
few,TRBD2,TRBJ2-5,TRBV28,CASSPFPGLAGVRAQYF,TGTGCCAGCAGCCCATTTCCGGGACTAGCGGGGGTTCGGGCCCAGTACTTC
NA,NA,TRBJ2-7,TRBV27,CASSLSPNPSAYEQYF,TGTGCCAGCAGTTTATCGCCCAATCCTAGCGCATACGAGCAGTACTTC
few,TRBD1,TRBJ1-1,TRBV25-1,CASRRQGPNTEAFF,TGTGCCAGCAGAAGACAGGGACCGAACACTGAAGCTTTCTTT
NA,NA,TRBJ2-5,TRBV7-8,CASRISGQEPQYF,TGTGCCAGCAGGATTAGCGGCCAAGAGCCCCAGTACTTC
NA,NA,TRBJ2-5,TRBV6-2/TRBV6-3,CASSYYLRGETQYF,TGTGCCAGCAGTTACTACCTTCGGGGAGAGACCCAGTACTTC
NA,NA,TRBJ1-1,TRBV20-1,CSAPGGVEVYTEAFF,TGCAGTGCTCCTGGAGGGGTGGAGGTTTACACTGAAGCTTTCTTT
NA,NA,TRBJ1-6,TRBV4-3,CASSQVRMGNSPLHF,TGCGCCAGCAGCCAAGTACGAATGGGAAATTCACCCCTCCACTTT
NA,NA,TRBJ1-2,TRBV20-1,CSARDRLSMDSYFSGYTF,TGCAGTGCTAGAGATCGACTGTCGATGGACAGTTATTTCTCTGGCTACACCTTC
NA,NA,TRBJ1-5,TRBV6-2/TRBV6-3,CASSYSRVLLLHCNQPQHF,TGTGCCAGCAGTTACTCCCGGGTCCTTCTCTTACATTGCAATCAGCCCCAGCATTTT
few,NA,TRBJ2-3,TRBV29-1,CSVAFGGSTDTQYF,TGCAGCGTTGCTTTCGGGGGCAGCACAGATACGCAGTATTTT
NA,NA,TRBJ2-1,TRBV27,CASSFSVGGLSYNEQFF,TGTGCCAGCAGCTTTTCAGTTGGGGGGCTCTCCTACAATGAGCAGTTCTTC
NA,NA,TRBJ2-5,TRBV27,CASSLSYGAQETQYF,TGTGCCAGCAGTTTATCCTATGGGGCCCAAGAGACCCAGTACTTC
many,NA,TRBJ2-5,TRBV7-2,CASSLALERWETQYF,TGTGCCAGCAGCTTAGCACTAGAAAGATGGGAGACCCAGTACTTC
NA,NA,TRBJ2-7,TRBV20-1,CSASPRGWSSYEQYF,TGCAGTGCTAGCCCCAGGGGATGGAGCTCCTACGAGCAGTACTTC
NA,NA,TRBJ1-5,TRBV27,CASSPLNQPQHF,TGTGCCAGCAGCCCCCTCAATCAGCCCCAGCATTTT
NA,NA,TRBJ2-2,TRBV7-9,CASSLASQRNTGELFF,TGTGCCAGCAGCTTAGCCAGCCAGCGGAACACCGGGGAGCTGTTTTTT
NA,NA,TRBJ1-1,TRBV6-5,CASTSSGLRNTEAFF,TGTGCCAGCACCAGCTCAGGGTTGAGGAACACTGAAGCTTTCTTT
few,NA,TRBJ2-7,TRBV28,CASKSSDLSYEQYF,TGTGCCAGCAAGTCGTCAGACCTATCCTACGAGCAGTACTTC
NA,TRBD1,TRBJ1-1,TRBV7-6,CASSEATGGRTEAFF,TGTGCCAGCAGCGAAGCAACAGGGGGCCGGACTGAAGCTTTCTTT
NA,TRBD1,TRBJ2-7,TRBV5-1,CASSLVIGTGGAEQYF,TGCGCCAGCAGCTTGGTAATTGGGACAGGGGGCGCCGAGCAGTACTTC
NA,NA,TRBJ2-7,TRBV20-1,CSGMREGDLYEQYF,TGCAGTGGGATGAGAGAGGGGGACCTCTACGAGCAGTACTTC
NA,NA,TRBJ1-2,TRBV4-1,CASSQHLGPGEFYGYTF,TGCGCCAGCAGCCAGCACTTGGGCCCGGGGGAGTTCTATGGCTACACCTTC
few,TRBD1,TRBJ1-1,TRBV7-9,CASKIGGENTEAFF,TGTGCCAGCAAGATAGGGGGCGAGAACACTGAAGCTTTCTTT
few,NA,TRBJ1-4,TRBV14,CASSQDSGGWDEKLFF,TGTGCCAGCAGCCAAGATAGCGGGGGTTGGGATGAAAAACTGTTTTTT
few,NA,TRBJ1-1,TRBV19,CASSIGRGGLNTEAFF,TGTGCCAGTAGTATCGGGCGGGGGGGCTTGAACACTGAAGCTTTCTTT